This T cell receptor beta chain was documented in a study of CD8+CD57+ T cells in acquired aplastic anemia. According to the study, genomic DNA was the template for TCR beta VDJ and CDR3 profiling. TCRdb re-called the reads with MiXCR, one entry per CDR3 protein. The table lists over 150,000 distinct CDR3 sequences, 50% to 65% of them singletons. A word on this clonotype: This may be a read error, as it is one base from a much larger clone.

Patients who underwent sequencing had shown CD8+CD57+ cell expansion by flow cytometry. The V segment lost 5 bases and the J segment 15 bases; nucleotides outside the gene matches: 8. The germline V gene has CDR1 KGHSH and CDR2 LQKENI. There are 12 residues in the CDR3. The TCR was taken from a human donor with aplastic anemia. Material: sorted CD4+, CD8+, or CD8+CD57+ T cells (not recorded which) from PBMCs. The rearrangement links TRBV18 to TRBJ1-5; 9 nucleotides line up with TRBD1. For the CDR3, the DNA is TGTGCCAGCTCAGCCTGGGACAGGGTCCGGCATTTT. Encoded protein: CASSAWDRVRHF.